The 22 T cell receptor beta chains presented below share a single source sample, sequenced in a study of shared clonotypes between healthy human individuals. Sequencing used immunoSEQ multiplex PCR; TCRdb keeps in-frame clones, though not all of them. The data hold about 120,000 clones, with about 63% observed a single time. Sequencing input: memory CD8+ T cells sorted from blood. Regarding subset: CD45RO+ cells pooled with CCR7-negative TemRA cells. The receptor source for this set is a woman in her thirties in good health.

The chain's CDR3 is CASSSYGTGVYYNEQFF. CDR3 coding DNA: TGTGCCAGCAGTTCCTACGGGACAGGGGTGTACTACAATGAGCAGTTCTTC. J is TRBJ2-1 and V is TRBV27; TRBD1 matches at 10 bases. Germline CDR1 MNHEY, CDR2 SMNVEV (reference sequence). The ends lost 4 bases at V and 3 bases at J; junction bases unmatched: 9. The CDR3 sequence is 17 residues long.

The rearrangement links TRBV25-1 to TRBJ2-7, with D possibly TRBD2 on 6 matching bases. CDR1 MGHDK and CDR2 SYGVNS come from the germline V gene. V was shortened by 8 bases and J by 4 bases, with 12 bases between the two germline ends. This CDR3 spans 12 amino acids. The CDR3 DNA sequence: TGTGCCAGCCAAGCCCGGGGGTACGAGCAGTACTTC. It encodes CASQARGYEQYF.

This clone was recorded only once. This chain links TRBV27 with TRBJ2-7; the match to TRBD1 covers 7 bases. CDR1 MNHEY and CDR2 SMNVEV come from the germline V gene (reference sequence). The CDR3 has 14 residues. V lost 5 bases to trimming and J lost 2 bases; unmatched junction nucleotides: 6. The CDR3 sequence: CASSPRTGAYEQYF. Here the CDR3 DNA reads TGTGCCAGCAGTCCCCGGACAGGTGCCTACGAGCAGTACTTC.

This clone was seen a few times. The chain carries TRBV19 and TRBJ2-3; 11 bases align to TRBD2. This CDR3 spans 14 amino acids. Per the germline V gene, CDR1 is LNHDA and CDR2 is SQIVND (reference sequence). The CDR3 coding sequence is TGTGTCCTAGGGGCTAGCGGGAGGTCAGATACGCAGTATTTT. Encoded protein: CVLGASGRSDTQYF. Full variable domain (remainder filled in from reference TRBV19 and TRBJ2-3): DGGITQSPKYLFRKEGQNVTLSCEQNLNHDAMYWYRQDPGQGLRLIYYSQIVNDFQKGDIAEGYSVSREKKESFPLTVTSAQKNPTAFYLCVLGASGRSDTQYFGPGTRLTVL.

This chain uses TRBV28 with TRBJ2-7; 9 bases fit TRBD1. The length of the CDR3 is 17 residues. Losses at the gene ends were 6 bases for V and 0 bases for J; bases not matched to a gene: 12. In germline, CDR1 is MDHEN, CDR2 SYDVKM. The CDR3 DNA reads as TGTGCCAGCAGAAGGCAGGGACAGGGAAGAAACTCCTACGAGCAGTACTTC. The encoded protein is CASRRQGQGRNSYEQYF. Based on the CDR3 plus reference TRBV28 and TRBJ2-7, the full variable domain is DVKVTQSSRYLVKRTGEKVFLECVQDMDHENMFWYRQDPGLGLRLIYFSYDVKMKEKGDIPEGYSVSREKKERFSLILESASTNQTSMYLCASRRQGQGRNSYEQYFGPGTRLTVT.

The rearrangement uses TRBV7-6 and TRBJ1-2, with D uncertain. The CDR3 is 15 amino acids. Germline CDR1 and CDR2: SGHVS and FNYEAQ. Trimming took off 2 bases at V and 5 bases at J, with 15 bases between the two ends. CDR3 in DNA: TGTGCCAGCAGCTTAATGGGTCAGGCAGATTATGGCTACACCTTC. Its protein is CASSLMGQADYGYTF.

This clone was seen only a few times. The chain carries TRBV6-4 and TRBJ2-3, with 9 bases that match TRBD1. CDR3 size: 16 residues. The trim removed 3 bases at V and 4 bases at J, leaving 8 bases unmatched. Looked up from germline, CDR1 is MRHNA and CDR2 is SNTAGT. The CDR3 sequence is CASSDVPGQGSDTQYF. CDR3 bases: TGTGCCAGCAGTGATGTCCCGGGACAGGGATCAGATACGCAGTATTTT.

This clone was detected only once. V and J are TRBV5-5 and TRBJ2-7; the D is unclear. In germline, CDR1 is SGHKS, CDR2 YYEKEE (reference sequence). V lost 4 bases and J lost 0, with 8 bases in between. This CDR3 region has 13 residues. The CDR3 DNA is TGTGCCAGCAGCCGTCAGAGCTCCTACGAGCAGTACTTC. Encoded protein: CASSRQSSYEQYF.

The chain's CDR3 is CASSQWNSGANVLTF. The CDR3 nucleotides are TGCGCCAGCAGCCAGTGGAACTCTGGGGCCAACGTCCTGACTTTC. This rearrangement joins TRBV4-1 to TRBJ2-6; the D is unclear. This CDR3 spans 15 amino acids. CDR1 and CDR2 from the germline V gene are MGHRA and YSYEKL. The ends were cut back, 3 bases at V and 0 bases at J, with 6 bases in the middle.

This chain connects TRBV14 to TRBJ2-7; no reliable D call. The CDR3 is 15 residues long. Trimming shortened V by 1 base and J by 2 bases, and 12 bases separated the two germline ends. Per the germline V gene, CDR1 is SGHDN and CDR2 is FVKESK. The chain's CDR3 is CASSQAESGAYEQYF. In nucleotides, the CDR3 is TGTGCCAGCAGCCAAGCGGAGTCTGGGGCCTACGAGCAGTACTTC.

The chain links TRBV4-2 to TRBJ1-5; D uncertain. The CDR3 is 12 amino acids. Germline CDR1 LGHNA, CDR2 YNFKEQ. V was trimmed by 0 bases and J by 10 bases, leaving 7 bases between them. As DNA, the CDR3 is TGTGCCAGCAGCCAAGAAGGACTCCCCCAGCATTTT. Amino acid sequence: CASSQEGLPQHF.

V gene TRBV10-3 combines with J gene TRBJ1-1; D remains unclear. Germline V gene lookup returns CDR1 ENHRY and CDR2 SYGVKD. The ends were cut back, 0 bases at V and 4 bases at J, with 6 bases in the middle. This CDR3 is 13 amino acids long. CDR3: CAISESLSTEAFF. CDR3 nucleotides: TGTGCCATCAGTGAGTCTTTGAGCACTGAAGCTTTCTTT.

The rearrangement uses TRBV16 and TRBJ1-5; D not certain. The germline V and J ends were trimmed by 3 bases and 5 bases, with 11 bases remaining between them. This CDR3 has 14 residues. The germline CDR1 and CDR2 sequences are KGHSY and FQNENV. The chain's CDR3 is CASSQTGRDQPQHF. DNA of the CDR3: TGTGCCAGCAGCCAGACCGGGAGGGATCAGCCCCAGCATTTT.

This clone appeared a few times. The rearrangement joins TRBV6-4 to TRBJ2-2; the D call may be TRBD1 or TRBD2 (5 bases each). The CDR3 loop spans 14 amino acids. V lost 4 bases, J lost 0 bases, and 6 bases lay in between. The germline V gene encodes CDR1 MRHNA and CDR2 SNTAGT. The CDR3 reads CASSGDANTGELFF. CDR3 nucleotides: TGTGCCAGCAGTGGGGACGCGAACACCGGGGAGCTGTTTTTT.

The V call is TRBV29-1, the J call TRBJ1-3; 7 positions agree with TRBD1. Trimming cost V 7 bases and J 9 bases; bases outside gene matches: 15. CDR1 is SQVTM, CDR2 ANQGSEA, per germline. The CDR3 totals 14 residues. CDR3 protein: CSAEAGTETGTIYF. The CDR3, as DNA: TGCAGCGCCGAAGCCGGGACAGAGACGGGCACCATATATTTT.

This rearrangement joins TRBV2 to TRBJ1-1, with D maybe TRBD1 (6 bases). The ends were cut back, 8 bases at V and 5 bases at J, with 12 bases in the middle. The CDR3 runs to 12 residues. The V gene's germline CDR1 is SNHLY and CDR2 FYNNEI. In nucleotides, the CDR3 is TGTGCCAGCGCCAGGGGAAGGACTGAAGCTTTCTTT. Protein sequence: CASARGRTEAFF.

The CDR3 loop is CSVEFAGSATGTQYF. The CDR3 region has the DNA TGCAGCGTTGAATTTGCCGGGAGCGCTACGGGCACGCAGTATTTT. The rearrangement links TRBV29-1 to TRBJ2-3, with D maybe TRBD2 (6 bases). This CDR3 is built from 15 residues. CDR1 and CDR2 (germline): SQVTM, ANQGSEA. The germline V and J ends were trimmed by 2 bases and 9 bases, with 21 bases remaining between them.

J is TRBJ2-7 and V is TRBV6-6, with 11 nucleotides matching TRBD2. CDR1 and CDR2 from the germline V gene are MNHNY and SVGAGI (reference sequence). The CDR3 is 14 residues long. Trimming at V came to 5 bases and at J to 5 bases, leaving 5 bases not matched to a gene. CDR3 DNA sequence: TGTGCCAGCAGTCCGACTAGCGGGGTCGACGAGCAGTACTTC. This encodes CASSPTSGVDEQYF.

CDR3 coding DNA: TGCGCCAGCAGCCAAGAACCAGCGGGAGCGGCCACCGGGGAGCTGTTTTTT. Its translation is CASSQEPAGAATGELFF. J is TRBJ2-2 and V is TRBV4-1; TRBD2 agrees at 8 bases. The CDR3 is made up of 17 amino acids. Germline trimming cut 0 bases from V and 4 bases from J; bases unmatched to any gene: 7. The germline V gene has CDR1 MGHRA and CDR2 YSYEKL.

This clone has only a few counts. J is TRBJ2-1 and V is TRBV11-2, with TRBD2 identical over 10 bases. V was pared by 0 bases and J by 3 bases, with 8 bases of the junction left unmatched. This CDR3 spans 18 amino acids. Germline V lookup: CDR1 SGHAT, CDR2 FQNNGV. Here the CDR3 DNA reads TGTGCCAGCAGCTTAGACCTTCTACTAGCGGGAAGCTACAATGAGCAGTTCTTC. Protein sequence: CASSLDLLLAGSYNEQFF.

CDR3 in DNA: TGTGCCAGCAGCCCCGAGTGGAGTAATGAAAAACTGTTTTTT. Translating gives CASSPEWSNEKLFF. J is TRBJ1-4 and V is TRBV6-5; D gene uncertain. CDR1 MNHEY and CDR2 SVGAGI come from the germline V gene. The germline V and J ends were trimmed by 6 bases and 4 bases, with 12 bases remaining between them. The CDR3 is 14 amino acids.

The CDR3 region has the DNA TGTGCCAGCTCACGGGTCGGGCGTTTCACTGAAGCTTTCTTT. This translates into CASSRVGRFTEAFF. The rearrangement joins TRBV18 to TRBJ1-1; D gene unclear. The germline V gene encodes CDR1 KGHSH and CDR2 LQKENI. The germline V and J ends were trimmed by 4 bases and 4 bases, with 13 bases remaining between them. This CDR3 is built from 14 residues.